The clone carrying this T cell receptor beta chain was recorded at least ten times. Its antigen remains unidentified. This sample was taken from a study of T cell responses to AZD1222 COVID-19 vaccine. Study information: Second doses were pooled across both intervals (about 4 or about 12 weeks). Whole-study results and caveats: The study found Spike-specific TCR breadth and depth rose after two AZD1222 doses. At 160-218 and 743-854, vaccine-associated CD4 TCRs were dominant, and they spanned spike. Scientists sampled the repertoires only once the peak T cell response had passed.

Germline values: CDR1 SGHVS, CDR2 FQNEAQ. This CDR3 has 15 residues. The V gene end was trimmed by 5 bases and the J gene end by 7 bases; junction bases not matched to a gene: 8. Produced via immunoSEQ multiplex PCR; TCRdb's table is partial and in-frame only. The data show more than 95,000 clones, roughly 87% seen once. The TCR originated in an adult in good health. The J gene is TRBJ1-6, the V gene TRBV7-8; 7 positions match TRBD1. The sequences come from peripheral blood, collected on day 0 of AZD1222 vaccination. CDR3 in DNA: TGTGCCAGCAGCGAATTCAGGGGGTTCAATTCACCCCTCCACTTT. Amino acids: CASSEFRGFNSPLHF.